Listed here is a single T cell receptor beta chain. The data were obtained in a study of siplizumab effects on memory and regulatory T cells. CDR3 length: 16 amino acids. Germline V gene sequence: CDR1 SGDLS, CDR2 YYNGEE. V trimming: 2 bases; J trimming: 5 bases; junction bases outside the gene matches: 9. TCRdb's table, derived via immunoSEQ multiplex PCR, lists solely in-frame clones and lacks some. The sample carries roughly 56,000 clones, around 98% recorded once. V and J are TRBV9 and TRBJ2-2; 7 positions agree with TRBD2. Source material: naive CD8+ T cells sorted from blood. The sequence was collected from a human donor in good health. CDR3 DNA sequence: TGTGCCAGCAGCGTGAGTGGGGCGGGGGTGACCGGGGAGCTGTTTTTT. This gives the protein CASSVSGAGVTGELFF.